A selection of T cell receptor beta chains follows, all from one sample in a study of blood T cell repertoires in COVID-19. TCRdb keeps only in-frame clones here, not all; method: immunoSEQ multiplex PCR. Among some 200,000 clones, around 90% were seen once, and the ten largest hold more than 2%. Sequenced input: PBMCs or T cells enriched from blood (not recorded which). The receptors were gathered from a woman in her twenties or thirties who had recovered from COVID-19. Both conserved end residues are part of each CDR3. A D gene is named only where the DNA matches it firmly. Not all rows give a size; the values are once, few, many and, for expanded clones, a class.

j_gene | v_gene | d_gene | abundance | CDR3nt | CDR3aa
TRBJ1-2 | TRBV30 | TRBD1 | - | TGTGCCTGGATGGGGGACAGGCCGAACTATGGCTACACCTTC | CAWMGDRPNYGYTF
TRBJ2-1 | TRBV24-1 | TRBD2 | - | TGTGCCACCAGTGATTCCGGGACTAGCGGGTACAATGAGCAGTTCTTC | CATSDSGTSGYNEQFF
TRBJ1-3 | TRBV6-5 | - | - | TGTGCCATAGCCAGTGGAAACACCATATATTTT | CAIASGNTIYF
TRBJ1-1 | TRBV6-5 | TRBD1 | - | TGTGCCAGCAGTCGACGCGGACAGGGGGCGGCTGAAGCTTTCTTT | CASSRRGQGAAEAFF
TRBJ1-2 | TRBV6-5 | - | - | TGTGCCAGCAGCCCATCTTCGGGTGGGTACACCTTC | CASSPSSGGYTF
TRBJ2-2 | TRBV11-3 | TRBD2 | - | TGTGCCAGCAGCCCCCGGGAGGGATCCTCGAACACCGGGGAGCTGTTTTTT | CASSPREGSSNTGELFF
TRBJ2-5 | TRBV5-4 | TRBD1 | once | TGTGCCAGCAGCTTGCGGACAGGGGAAGAGACCCAGTACTTC | CASSLRTGEETQYF
TRBJ2-4 | TRBV18 | TRBD2 | - | TGTGCCAGCTCAGCGGGAGTTGGTCGATTGGTCAAAAACATTCAGTACTTC | CASSAGVGRLVKNIQYF
TRBJ2-2 | TRBV18 | TRBD2 | - | TGTGCCAGCTCACCCCTAGCGGGGGGAAACACCGGGGAGCTGTTTTTT | CASSPLAGGNTGELFF
TRBJ2-7 | TRBV5-1 | - | - | TGCGCCAGCAGCTTACAGGGTGGAAACTACGAGCAGTACTTC | CASSLQGGNYEQYF
TRBJ2-1 | TRBV7-9 | TRBD2 | - | TGTGCCAGCAGCCCAGGGACTAGCGGGATTCTATACAATGAGCAGTTCTTC | CASSPGTSGILYNEQFF
TRBJ2-1 | TRBV4-3 | TRBD2 | - | TGCGCCAGCAGCCAGGGACTAGCGGTCTACAATGAGCAGTTCTTC | CASSQGLAVYNEQFF
TRBJ2-3 | TRBV7-9 | TRBD2 | - | TGTGCCAGCAGCTTAGCGCTAAGCGGGGGCACAGATACGCAGTATTTT | CASSLALSGGTDTQYF
TRBJ1-5 | TRBV19 | - | - | TGTGCCAGTACCAGAGGTGCTCTAACCAATCAGCCCCAGCATTTT | CASTRGALTNQPQHF
TRBJ1-1 | TRBV4-3 | - | - | TGCGCCAGCAGCCAAGCCCAGGGGTACGCTGAAGCTTTCTTT | CASSQAQGYAEAFF
TRBJ2-2 | TRBV7-9 | TRBD2 | - | TGTGCCAGCAGCTTAGAGAGCGGGAGCGGGGAGCTGTTTTTT | CASSLESGSGELFF
TRBJ2-7 | TRBV4-2 | - | - | TGTGCCAGCAGCCAAGAGACTAGTTACGAGCAGTACTTC | CASSQETSYEQYF